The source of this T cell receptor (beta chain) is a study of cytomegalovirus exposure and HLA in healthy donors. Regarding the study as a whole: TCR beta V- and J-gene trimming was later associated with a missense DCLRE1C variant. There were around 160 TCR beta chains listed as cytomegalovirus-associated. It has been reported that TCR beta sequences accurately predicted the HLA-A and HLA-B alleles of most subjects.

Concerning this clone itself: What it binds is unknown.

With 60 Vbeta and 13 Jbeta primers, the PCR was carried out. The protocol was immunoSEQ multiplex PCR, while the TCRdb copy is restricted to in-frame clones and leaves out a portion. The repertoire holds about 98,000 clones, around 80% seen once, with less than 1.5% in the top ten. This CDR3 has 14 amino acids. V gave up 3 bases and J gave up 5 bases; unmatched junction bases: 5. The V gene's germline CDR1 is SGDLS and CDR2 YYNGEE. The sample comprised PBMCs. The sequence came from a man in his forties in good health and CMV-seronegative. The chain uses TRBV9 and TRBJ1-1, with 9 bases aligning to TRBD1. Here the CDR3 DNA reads TGTGCCAGCAGCGAGGGACAGGGATGGACTGAAGCTTTCTTT. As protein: CASSEGQGWTEAFF.